Listed below are T cell receptor beta chains from one sample, sequenced in a study of spatial heterogeneity in lung cancer. TCRdb called the 5' RACE reads again in MiXCR, with one record for every CDR3 protein. The table shows some 4,000 distinct CDR3 sequences, with under 10% occurring only once. Sequencing was performed on lung tumor tissue, taken at surgery. All receptors derive from a male donor with early-stage non-small cell lung cancer. CDR3s include the opening cysteine and the closing phenylalanine or tryptophan. A D gene is named only where the DNA matches it firmly. Clone size appears in some rows only: once, few, many, or a class for an expanded clone.

j_gene	abundance	d_gene	v_gene	CDR3aa	CDR3nt
TRBJ2-6	medium-sized	-	TRBV30	CAWNLGFSGANVLTF	TGTGCCTGGAACCTTGGGTTCTCTGGGGCCAACGTCCTGACTTTC
TRBJ2-7	medium-sized	-	TRBV6-6	CASSYPGPTGYEQYF	TGTGCCAGCAGTTACCCGGGACCTACAGGCTACGAGCAGTACTTC
TRBJ1-3	medium-sized	TRBD1	TRBV28	CASFGGTGRINTIYF	TGTGCCAGTTTTGGGGGGACAGGGAGGATCAACACCATATATTTT
TRBJ2-3	few	TRBD2	TRBV30	CAWRPISRGLAGSRTDTQYF	TGTGCCTGGAGACCAATCTCTCGGGGACTAGCGGGGTCACGCACAGATACGCAGTATTTT
TRBJ1-4	many	TRBD1	TRBV28	CASGTGNEKLFF	TGTGCCAGCGGGACAGGAAATGAAAAACTGTTTTTT
TRBJ1-6	-	-	TRBV20-1	CSASSGRPDNSPLHF	TGCAGTGCTAGTTCGGGGCGCCCCGATAATTCACCCCTCCACTTT
TRBJ2-1	-	TRBD1	TRBV7-2	CASSFAGTGGNEQFF	TGTGCCAGCAGCTTCGCCGGGACAGGGGGAAATGAGCAGTTCTTC
TRBJ2-5	few	TRBD2	TRBV6-2/TRBV6-3	CASSSDWPGGTQYF	TGTGCCAGCAGCTCCGATTGGCCGGGGGGGACCCAGTACTTC
TRBJ1-5	many	TRBD1	TRBV5-1	CASSLEAGGGQPQHF	TGCGCCAGCAGCTTGGAGGCAGGGGGTGGTCAGCCCCAGCATTTT
TRBJ2-5	medium-sized	TRBD1	TRBV5-1	CASSLARQGETQYF	TGCGCCAGCAGCTTGGCCAGACAGGGAGAGACCCAGTACTTC
TRBJ2-1	few	TRBD1	TRBV18	CASSRRDRGGGNEQFF	TGTGCCAGCTCACGCCGGGACAGGGGTGGGGGCAATGAGCAGTTCTTC
TRBJ2-1	few	TRBD1	TRBV12-3/TRBV12-4	CASSDGQGYDEQFF	TGTGCCAGCAGTGATGGACAGGGATACGATGAGCAGTTCTTC
TRBJ2-2	medium-sized	-	TRBV18	CASPLEGAGELFF	TGTGCCAGCCCCCTTGAGGGCGCCGGGGAGCTGTTTTTT
TRBJ2-2	-	-	TRBV13	CASSFGVGELFF	TGTGCCAGCAGCTTTGGGGTTGGGGAGCTGTTTTTT
TRBJ2-2	-	-	TRBV24-1	CATSVISTGELFF	TGTGCCACCAGTGTTATAAGTACCGGGGAGCTGTTTTTT
TRBJ2-4	medium-sized	TRBD2	TRBV12-3/TRBV12-4	CASSLTSGGAKNIQYF	TGTGCCAGCAGTTTGACTAGCGGGGGAGCCAAAAACATTCAGTACTTC
TRBJ2-7	medium-sized	-	TRBV6-2/TRBV6-3	CASGLSWSYEQYF	TGTGCCAGCGGACTTTCTTGGTCCTACGAGCAGTACTTC
TRBJ2-5	many	TRBD2	TRBV11-2	CASSPIGGERETQYF	TGTGCCAGCAGCCCCATCGGGGGGGAGAGGGAGACCCAGTACTTC
TRBJ2-7	few	TRBD1	TRBV7-2	CASSQPGQSFLEQYF	TGTGCCAGCAGCCAGCCGGGACAGTCATTTTTGGAGCAGTACTTC
TRBJ2-7	few	-	TRBV7-9	CASTWGHEQYF	TGTGCCAGCACGTGGGGCCACGAGCAGTACTTC
TRBJ1-5	-	TRBD1	TRBV7-2	CASSRPGGSNQPQHF	TGTGCCAGCAGCCGACCAGGGGGGAGCAATCAGCCCCAGCATTTT
TRBJ1-1	medium-sized	-	TRBV12-3/TRBV12-4	CASSLYGIGAFF	TGTGCCAGCAGTTTGTACGGCATAGGGGCTTTCTTT
TRBJ2-1	medium-sized	-	TRBV20-1	CSARDTWTGADEQFF	TGCAGTGCTAGAGATACGTGGACGGGAGCTGATGAGCAGTTCTTC
TRBJ2-4	many	-	TRBV5-5	CASSLTAENIQYF	TGTGCCAGCAGCTTAACTGCCGAAAACATTCAGTACTTC
TRBJ2-5	many	-	TRBV5-1	CASSLGQQETQYF	TGCGCCAGCAGCTTGGGACAGCAAGAGACCCAGTACTTC
TRBJ1-2	-	TRBD1	TRBV24-1	CATSGDRGYGYTF	TGTGCCACCAGTGGGGACAGGGGGTATGGCTACACCTTC
TRBJ2-7	-	-	TRBV7-2	CASSLELHYEQYF	TGTGCCAGCAGCTTAGAACTACACTACGAGCAGTACTTC
TRBJ2-7	many	TRBD2	TRBV20-1	CSASYSGRAPEQYF	TGCAGTGCTAGTTACAGCGGGAGGGCCCCCGAGCAGTACTTC
TRBJ1-6	medium-sized	-	TRBV5-4	CASSSGGASPLHF	TGTGCCAGCAGCTCCGGGGGGGCTTCACCCCTCCACTTT
TRBJ2-7	medium-sized	-	TRBV7-2	CASSLEGLSSYEQYF	TGTGCCAGCAGCTTAGAGGGGCTGAGCTCCTACGAGCAGTACTTC
TRBJ2-5	many	TRBD2	TRBV7-2	CASSLKAGVETQYF	TGTGCCAGCAGCTTAAAGGCGGGGGTGGAGACCCAGTACTTC
TRBJ2-1	medium-sized	TRBD2	TRBV7-9	CASRTSGGAGLFF	TGTGCCAGCCGAACTAGCGGGGGGGCCGGGTTGTTCTTC
TRBJ2-1	medium-sized	-	TRBV7-3	CASSSGAEQFF	TGTGCCAGCAGCTCAGGTGCGGAGCAGTTCTTC
TRBJ1-2	medium-sized	-	TRBV3-1	CASSQALTFYGYTF	TGTGCCAGCAGCCAAGCATTGACGTTTTATGGCTACACCTTC
TRBJ2-3	-	-	TRBV18	CASSSSLVADTQYF	TGTGCCAGCTCATCCAGTCTTGTGGCAGATACGCAGTATTTT
TRBJ1-3	medium-sized	-	TRBV4-3	CASSQEWRWFWPTGNTIYF	TGCGCCAGCAGCCAAGAGTGGAGGTGGTTCTGGCCGACTGGAAACACCATATATTTT
TRBJ2-3	few	-	TRBV7-2	CASSLEHTDTQYF	TGTGCCAGCAGCTTAGAGCACACAGATACGCAGTATTTT
TRBJ2-5	medium-sized	TRBD1	TRBV11-1	CASSSRDRGETQYF	TGTGCCAGCAGCTCACGGGACAGGGGAGAGACCCAGTACTTC
TRBJ1-3	medium-sized	TRBD1	TRBV7-2	CASSPRDSNTIYF	TGTGCCAGCAGCCCCCGGGACAGTAACACCATATATTTT
TRBJ1-3	few	-	TRBV20-1	CSARRDSGNTIYF	TGCAGTGCTAGACGAGACTCTGGAAACACCATATATTTT
TRBJ2-5	medium-sized	TRBD2	TRBV5-4	CASSTWAGEGETQYF	TGTGCCAGCAGCACCTGGGCGGGAGAGGGAGAGACCCAGTACTTC
TRBJ1-5	many	-	TRBV28	CASSLDDHQPQHF	TGTGCCAGCAGTTTAGATGACCATCAGCCCCAGCATTTT
TRBJ1-1	-	TRBD1	TRBV27	CASSSPQGASTEAFF	TGTGCCAGCAGTTCCCCACAGGGGGCGAGCACTGAAGCTTTCTTT
TRBJ2-1	medium-sized	-	TRBV11-1	CASRLGHPYNEQFF	TGTGCCAGCCGACTCGGGCACCCCTACAATGAGCAGTTCTTC
TRBJ2-5	many	-	TRBV2	CASGLPGIETQYF	TGTGCCAGCGGTCTACCGGGAATCGAGACCCAGTACTTC
TRBJ2-7	few	-	TRBV27	CASSSAPYEQYF	TGTGCCAGCAGCTCCGCCCCCTACGAGCAGTACTTC
TRBJ2-7	medium-sized	TRBD2	TRBV28	CASSSIAGEPYEQYF	TGTGCCAGCAGTTCGATAGCGGGGGAGCCCTACGAGCAGTACTTC
TRBJ1-5	medium-sized	-	TRBV6-2/TRBV6-3	CASSNWIQPQHF	TGTGCCAGCAGTAACTGGATTCAGCCCCAGCATTTT
TRBJ2-7	-	TRBD1	TRBV20-1	CSAFPDRVVYEQYF	TGCAGTGCTTTCCCTGACAGGGTGGTATACGAGCAGTACTTC
TRBJ2-1	medium-sized	-	TRBV12-3/TRBV12-4	CASSFRRVGNEQFF	TGTGCCAGCAGTTTTCGCAGGGTTGGGAATGAGCAGTTCTTC
TRBJ1-4	-	-	TRBV11-2	CASSLDTRQGHEKLFF	TGTGCCAGCAGCTTAGACACCAGGCAGGGACATGAAAAACTGTTTTTT
TRBJ2-5	medium-sized	-	TRBV9	CASSAFDRTTETQYF	TGTGCCAGCAGCGCCTTCGATCGCACCACCGAGACCCAGTACTTC
TRBJ1-6	medium-sized	TRBD1	TRBV7-3	CASSRTGTGTNSPLHF	TGTGCCAGCAGCAGAACCGGGACAGGCACTAATTCACCCCTCCACTTT
TRBJ2-1	medium-sized	-	TRBV11-2	CASSLNYHNEQFF	TGTGCCAGCAGCTTAAACTACCACAATGAGCAGTTCTTC
TRBJ2-1	medium-sized	-	TRBV7-8	CASSLVISGGYNEQFF	TGTGCCAGCAGCTTAGTGATATCCGGGGGTTACAATGAGCAGTTCTTC